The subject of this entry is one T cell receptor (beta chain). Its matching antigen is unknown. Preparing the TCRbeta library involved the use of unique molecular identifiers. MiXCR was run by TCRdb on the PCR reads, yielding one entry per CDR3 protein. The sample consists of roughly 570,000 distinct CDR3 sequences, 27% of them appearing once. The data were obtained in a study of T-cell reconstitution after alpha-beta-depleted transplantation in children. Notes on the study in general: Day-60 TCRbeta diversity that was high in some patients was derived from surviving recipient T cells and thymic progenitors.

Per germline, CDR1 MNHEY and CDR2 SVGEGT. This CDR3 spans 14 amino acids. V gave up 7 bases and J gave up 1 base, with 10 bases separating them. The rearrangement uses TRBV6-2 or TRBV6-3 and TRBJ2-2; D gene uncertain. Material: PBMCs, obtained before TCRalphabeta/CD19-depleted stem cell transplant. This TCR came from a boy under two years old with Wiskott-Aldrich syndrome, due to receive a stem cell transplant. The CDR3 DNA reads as TGTGCCAGCATGTTGATCAGGAACACCGGGGAGCTGTTTTTT. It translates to CASMLIRNTGELFF.